These 6 T cell receptor beta chains came from one sample sequenced in a study of CD8+CD57+ T cells in acquired aplastic anemia. Genomic DNA templated the TCR beta VDJ and CDR3 profiling. TCRdb redid the calling of the reads with MiXCR, one entry per CDR3 protein. In the table there are 100,000 to 150,000 distinct CDR3 sequences, 48% of which are singletons. Sequencing used sorted CD4+, CD8+, or CD8+CD57+ T cells (not recorded which) from PBMCs. These receptors originate from a human donor in good health, serving as a control.

The gene calls are TRBV7-4 and TRBJ1-4; 7 nucleotides line up with TRBD1. CDR1 is SGHVT, CDR2 SQSDAQ, per germline. J was trimmed by 5 bases and V by 5 bases; bases with no gene match: 5. The CDR3 has 14 residues. This chain's CDR3 is CASSPEQGNEKLFF. CDR3 bases: TGTGCCAGCAGCCCGGAACAGGGGAATGAAAAACTGTTTTTT.

Ten or more counts support this clonotype. The V call is TRBV5-8, the J call TRBJ1-5, with 8 bases lining up with TRBD1. The CDR3 is made up of 14 amino acids. CDR1 is SGHTS, CDR2 YDEGEE, per germline. The J segment lost 7 bases and the V segment lost 4 bases, leaving 7 bases of the junction unmatched. DNA for the CDR3: TGTGCCAGCAGCCTGCGGACAGGGCACCAGCCCCAGCATTTT. As protein: CASSLRTGHQPQHF.

This sequence joins TRBV10-3 and TRBJ2-3, with TRBD1 as a possible D gene (6 bases). V lost 6 bases to trimming and J lost 3 bases, with 16 bases between them. CDR1 and CDR2 from the germline V gene are ENHRY and SYGVKD. CDR3 length equals 15 residues. The CDR3 DNA sequence: TGTGCCATCAGCAAAACAGGGACACCTACAGATACGCAGTATTTT. It yields the protein CAISKTGTPTDTQYF.

This clonotype showed up many times. This rearrangement joins TRBV20-1 to TRBJ2-3, with D perhaps matching TRBD2 (7 bases). From germline, CDR1 is DFQATT and CDR2 SNEGSKA (reference sequence). This CDR3 contains 16 residues. Trimming shortened V by 6 bases and J by 2 bases, and 21 bases separated the two germline ends. CDR3 bases: TGCAGTGCAACCACCCGTGCGGGGGCCATCACAGATACGCAGTATTTT. It yields the protein CSATTRAGAITDTQYF.

The chain couples TRBV15 to TRBJ2-5; D is perhaps TRBD2 (5 bases). The germline V and J ends were trimmed by 3 bases and 4 bases, with 12 bases remaining between them. The CDR3 consists of 14 residues. The germline gives CDR1 LNHNV, CDR2 YYDKDF (reference sequence). Written as DNA, the CDR3 is TGTGCCACCAGCAGCCGCCGACGGGGAGAGACCCAGTACTTC. Its protein product is CATSSRRRGETQYF.

This clonotype turned up a few times. This chain uses TRBV10-3 with TRBJ1-2; no clear D gene. There are 13 residues in the CDR3. The V end was cut by 6 bases, the J end by 4 bases, with 12 bases between. Germline V gene data show CDR1 as ENHRY and CDR2 as SYGVKD. CDR3 sequence (DNA): TGTGCCATCAGGGGTTGGACGGTCTATGGCTACACCTTC. This gives the protein CAIRGWTVYGYTF.